This entry features one T cell receptor (beta chain) sequence. What it binds is not known. The sample originates from a study of Ad26.COV2.S vaccination and SARS-CoV-2 variants. Study information: Intramuscular Ad26.COV2.S at 5x10^10 or 1x10^11 viral particles.

As to treatment: 15 to 20 received Ad26.COV2.S at low or high dose, single or two shots; five or six received placebo; per-sample allocation not given. After the first vaccine or placebo injection, samples were drawn on day 63. The administered vaccine (an Ad26 vector) expressed Wuhan-strain SARS-CoV-2 spike. Whole-study results and caveats: Possibly, TCR breadth and depth analyses underestimated total T cell responses. Reported findings describe substantial breadth in spike-specific CD8+ and CD4+ T cell responses following vaccination.

Per the germline V gene, CDR1 is PRHDT and CDR2 is FYEKMQ (reference sequence). This CDR3 has 13 amino acids. The ends lost 5 bases at V and 2 bases at J; junction bases unmatched: 2. TCRdb's copy holds only in-frame clones and misses some; the assay was immunoSEQ multiplex PCR. Found here are hundreds of thousands of clones, approximately 92% of them singletons; the top ten hold around 2.5%. The clonotype was recovered from a person between 18 and 60 years old who received the Ad26.COV2.S COVID-19 vaccine or a placebo. This chain connects TRBV13 to TRBJ1-2, with TRBD1 identical over 7 bases. Sequenced material: peripheral blood, taken in a trial of Ad26.COV2.S vaccine versus placebo. CDR3 sequence reads: CASSPGQNYGYTF. The CDR3, as DNA: TGTGCCAGCAGCCCGGGACAGAACTATGGCTACACCTTC.